The clone carrying this TCR beta chain turned up a few times. Trimming at V came to 6 bases and at J to 6 bases, leaving 2 bases not matched to a gene. CDR1 is MNHNY, CDR2 SVGAGI, per germline (reference sequence). This CDR3 comprises 12 residues. Of the isolated RNA, all was reverse transcribed, and so the sequenced material was expressed TCRB transcripts. Measured with immunoSEQ multiplex PCR; TCRdb has only the in-frame clones, and not every one. Of about 370,000 clones listed, roughly 16% were seen once; the top ten hold under 0.02%. This entry belongs to a study of beta chain features in type 1 diabetes. Overall study: Patients looked much like healthy donors when it came to age, gender and cell yields.

Each donor gave one heparinised blood draw averaging approximately 120 mL. Sorted populations were all over 98% pure. The sequence came from a woman between 18 and 30 years old in good health. The chain uses TRBV6-6 and TRBJ1-5, with 7 positions matching TRBD1. Sequencing was carried out using naive CD4+ T cells from blood. As DNA, the CDR3 is TGTGCCAGCAGAAACAGGGGTCAGCCCCAGCATTTT. Protein: CASRNRGQPQHF.